Reported below is one TCR beta chain. These data originate in a study of shared clonotypes between healthy human individuals. Germline V gene sequence: CDR1 SEHNR, CDR2 FQNEAQ (reference sequence). With 5 bases clipped from V and 3 bases from J, the junction kept 5 bases outside the gene matches. The CDR3 loop spans 15 amino acids. The naive CD8 population came from CD45RO-negative cells selected for CCR7, without terminally differentiated effector memory CD45RA+ cells. Per the study methods: ImmunoSEQ only sent back junction sequences with no quality scores, so filtering was done differently. Profiling relied on immunoSEQ multiplex PCR, and the TCRdb table lists in-frame clones only, not all of them. That table supplies the V and J calls and clone size; D and trimming were determined from the DNA. The table shows 800,000 or so clones, with roughly 96% occurring only once.

This sequence originates from a man in his thirties or forties in good health. Sequencing input: naive CD8+ T cells sorted from blood. The V and J genes are TRBV7-9 and TRBJ2-2, with 8 bases lining up with TRBD1. The CDR3: CASSTLTGDTGELFF. The CDR3 bases are TGTGCCAGCAGCACCCTGACAGGGGACACCGGGGAGCTGTTTTTT.